One sample yielded the 2 T cell receptor beta chains listed below, sequenced in a study of cytomegalovirus exposure and HLA in healthy donors. PCR was performed using 60 Vbeta and 13 Jbeta primers. Method: immunoSEQ multiplex PCR; TCRdb's copy keeps in-frame clones and lacks some. The sample lists roughly 180,000 clones; 65% to 85% were seen once. Sequencing used PBMCs. Source of these receptors: a female donor in good health and CMV-seronegative.

The V gene is TRBV6-1, the J gene TRBJ1-1; no definite D call. V lost 4 bases, J lost 4 bases, and 16 bases lay in between. In germline, CDR1 is MNHNS, CDR2 SASEGT. The CDR3 has 15 residues. Written as DNA, the CDR3 is TGTGCCAGCAGTGGGAACCCCCCCCGGGGCACTGAAGCTTTCTTT. This translates into CASSGNPPRGTEAFF.

CDR3 loop: CASSPWDRAENGYTF. The CDR3 DNA is TGTGCCAGCAGTCCATGGGACAGGGCGGAAAATGGCTACACCTTC. V gene TRBV6-5 combines with J gene TRBJ1-2; 9 nucleotides match TRBD1. The V gene end was trimmed by 5 bases and the J gene end by 6 bases; junction bases not matched to a gene: 10. Germline V gene lookup returns CDR1 MNHEY and CDR2 SVGAGI. The CDR3 runs to 15 residues.